This T cell receptor beta chain was captured by sequencing in a study of blood T cell repertoires in COVID-19. Study at large: Samples representing acute and convalescent COVID-19 were sourced from the United States, Italy and Spain. Sources were T cells, B-cell-depleted T cells, or PBMCs; the material itself was cDNA or gDNA.

V was cut by 7 bases and J by 3 bases, with 15 bases left in between. This CDR3 has 13 residues. Germline lookup yields CDR1 SQVTM and CDR2 ANQGSEA. Source study methods: Nucleated cell counts were estimated from reference gene primer amplification. Data came from immunoSEQ multiplex PCR; TCRdb stores just in-frame clones and leaves some out. The DNA gave D and trimming, while V, J and clone size come from that table. This table holds 310,000 or so clones, roughly 83% found once. The rearrangement links TRBV29-1 to TRBJ1-1; TRBD1 is a possible D gene (5 bases). This TCR was sampled from a woman aged 50 to 65 with acute or convalescent COVID-19. The sequenced sample was peripheral blood. This chain's CDR3 is CSATGVLYTEAFF. The CDR3 DNA follows: TGCAGCGCCACAGGAGTTTTATACACTGAAGCTTTCTTT. Drawing the rest from reference TRBV29-1 and TRBJ1-1, the complete variable domain is SAVISQKPSRDICQRGTSLTIQCQVDSQVTMMFWYRQQPGQSLTLIATANQGSEATYESGFVIDKFPISRPNLTFSTLTVSNMSPEDSSIYLCSATGVLYTEAFFGQGTRLTVV.